This T cell receptor (beta chain) was obtained from a study of control samples from healthy donors and cancer patients. About this clone itself: Different DNA sequences within this sample yield the same CDR3.

The CDR3 is 11 residues long. V was trimmed by 2 bases and J by 5 bases, leaving 4 bases between them. Germline V gene lookup returns CDR1 SGHRS and CDR2 YFSETQ. Some clones are missing from TCRdb's copy, which holds only in-frame ones; the method was immunoSEQ multiplex PCR. The sample records 60,000 to 70,000 clones, roughly 85% being singletons. The sequenced sample consisted of blood. The chain combines TRBV5-1 with TRBJ1-1; no firm D call. This TCR derives from a man aged 40-55 years in good health. The CDR3 loop is CASSFGTEAFF. The DNA for the CDR3 is TGCGCCAGCAGCTTCGGGACTGAAGCTTTCTTT.